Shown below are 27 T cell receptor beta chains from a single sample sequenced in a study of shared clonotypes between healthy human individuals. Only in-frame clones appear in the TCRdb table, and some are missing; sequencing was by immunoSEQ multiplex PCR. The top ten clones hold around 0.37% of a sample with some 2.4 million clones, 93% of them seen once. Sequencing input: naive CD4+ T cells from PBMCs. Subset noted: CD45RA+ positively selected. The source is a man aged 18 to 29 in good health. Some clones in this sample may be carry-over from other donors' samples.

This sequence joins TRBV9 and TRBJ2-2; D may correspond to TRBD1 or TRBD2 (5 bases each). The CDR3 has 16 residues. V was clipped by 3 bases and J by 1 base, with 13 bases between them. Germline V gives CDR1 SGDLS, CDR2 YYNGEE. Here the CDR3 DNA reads TGTGCCAGCAGCGCCCGAGGGGATGGGAACACCGGGGAGCTGTTTTTT. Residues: CASSARGDGNTGELFF.

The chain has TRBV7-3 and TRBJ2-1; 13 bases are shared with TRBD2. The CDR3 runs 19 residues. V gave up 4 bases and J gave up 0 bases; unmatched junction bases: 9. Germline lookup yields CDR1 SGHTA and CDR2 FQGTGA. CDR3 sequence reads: CASSYLPGLAGNSYNEQFF. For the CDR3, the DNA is TGTGCCAGCAGCTACCTCCCGGGACTAGCGGGGAACTCCTACAATGAGCAGTTCTTC.

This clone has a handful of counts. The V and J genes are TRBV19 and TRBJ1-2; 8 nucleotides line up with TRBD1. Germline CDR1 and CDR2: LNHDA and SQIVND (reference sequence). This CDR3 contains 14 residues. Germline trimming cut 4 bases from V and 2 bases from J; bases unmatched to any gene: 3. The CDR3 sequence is CASSNWTGNYGYTF. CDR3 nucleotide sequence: TGTGCCAGTAGTAATTGGACAGGGAACTATGGCTACACCTTC.

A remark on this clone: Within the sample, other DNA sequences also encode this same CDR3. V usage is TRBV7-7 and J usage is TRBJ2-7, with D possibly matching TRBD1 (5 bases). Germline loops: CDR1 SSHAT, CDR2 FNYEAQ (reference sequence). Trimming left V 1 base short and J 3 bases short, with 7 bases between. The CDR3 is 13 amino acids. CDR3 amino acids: CASSLGDSYEQYF. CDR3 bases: TGTGCCAGCAGCTTAGGAGACAGCTACGAGCAGTACTTC.

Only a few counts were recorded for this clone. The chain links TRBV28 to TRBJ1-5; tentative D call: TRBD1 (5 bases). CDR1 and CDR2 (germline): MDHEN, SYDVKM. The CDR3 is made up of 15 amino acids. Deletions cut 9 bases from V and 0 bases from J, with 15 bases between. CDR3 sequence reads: CASSTRTPSNQPQHF. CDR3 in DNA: TGTGCCAGTAGTACCCGGACACCTAGCAATCAGCCCCAGCATTTT.

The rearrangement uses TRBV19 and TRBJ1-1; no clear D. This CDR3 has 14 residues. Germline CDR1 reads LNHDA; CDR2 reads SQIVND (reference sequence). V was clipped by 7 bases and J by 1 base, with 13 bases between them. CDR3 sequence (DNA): TGTGCCAGTAAATTTTTATCCCAGAACACTGAAGCTTTCTTT. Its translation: CASKFLSQNTEAFF.

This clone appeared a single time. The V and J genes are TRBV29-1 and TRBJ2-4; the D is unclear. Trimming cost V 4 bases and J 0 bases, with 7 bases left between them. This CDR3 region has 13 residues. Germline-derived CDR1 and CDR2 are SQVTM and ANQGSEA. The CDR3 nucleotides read TGCAGCGTTGGTTGGGGAGCCAAAAACATTCAGTACTTC. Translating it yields CSVGWGAKNIQYF.

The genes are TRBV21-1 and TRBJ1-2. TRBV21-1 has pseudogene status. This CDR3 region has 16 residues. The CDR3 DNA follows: TGTGCCAGCAGCATCCGACCTCGGCCGTCTTTCTATGGCTACACCTTC. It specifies CASSIRPRPSFYGYTF.

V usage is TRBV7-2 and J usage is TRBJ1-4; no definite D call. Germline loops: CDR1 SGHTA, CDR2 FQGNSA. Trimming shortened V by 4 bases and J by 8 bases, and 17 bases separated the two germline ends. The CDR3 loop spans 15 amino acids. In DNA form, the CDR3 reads TGTGCCAGCAGCTCTAGACACCCAGGTGGGGAAAAACTGTTTTTT. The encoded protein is CASSSRHPGGEKLFF.

The CDR3 nucleotides are TGTGCCAGCAGCACGGTAGCGGGAGGGCCGGGGACAGATACGCAGTATTTT. Amino acids: CASSTVAGGPGTDTQYF. This rearrangement joins TRBV7-2 to TRBJ2-3; 11 bases are shared with TRBD2. V lost 5 bases, J lost 3 bases, and 10 bases stayed unmatched. Germline V gene sequence: CDR1 SGHTA, CDR2 FQGNSA. The CDR3 extends over 17 amino acids. The entire variable domain, with the rest obtained from reference TRBV7-2 and TRBJ2-3, is as follows: GAGVSQSPSNKVTEKGKDVELRCDPISGHTALYWYRQSLGQGLEFLIYFQGNSAPDKSGLPSDRFSAERTGGSVSTLTIQRTQQEDSAVYLCASSTVAGGPGTDTQYFGPGTRLTVL.

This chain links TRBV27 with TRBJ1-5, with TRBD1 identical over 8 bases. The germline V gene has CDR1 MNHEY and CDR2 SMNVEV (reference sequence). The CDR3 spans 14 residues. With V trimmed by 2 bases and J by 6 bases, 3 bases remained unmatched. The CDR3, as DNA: TGTGCCAGCAGTTTAAGCAGGGGGCTTCAGCCCCAGCATTTT. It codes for CASSLSRGLQPQHF.

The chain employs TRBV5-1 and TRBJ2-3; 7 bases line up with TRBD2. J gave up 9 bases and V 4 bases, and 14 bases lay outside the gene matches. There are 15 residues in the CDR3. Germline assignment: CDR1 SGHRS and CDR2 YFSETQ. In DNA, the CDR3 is TGCGCCAGCAGCCCCGGGACTACCATCTTTCGGACGCAGTATTTT. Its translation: CASSPGTTIFRTQYF.

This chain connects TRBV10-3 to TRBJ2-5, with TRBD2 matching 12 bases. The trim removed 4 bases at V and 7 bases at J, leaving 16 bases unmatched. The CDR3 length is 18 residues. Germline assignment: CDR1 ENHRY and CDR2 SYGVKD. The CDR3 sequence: CAISAATKGLAGAGTQYF. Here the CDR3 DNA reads TGTGCCATCAGTGCGGCGACTAAGGGACTAGCGGGTGCAGGGACCCAGTACTTC.

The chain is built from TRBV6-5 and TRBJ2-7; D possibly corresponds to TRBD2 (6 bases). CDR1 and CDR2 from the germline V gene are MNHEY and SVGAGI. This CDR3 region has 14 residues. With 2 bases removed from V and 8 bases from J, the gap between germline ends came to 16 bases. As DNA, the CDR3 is TGTGCCAGCAGTTACGAGCGGGCCCGCATGAAGCAGTACTTC. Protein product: CASSYERARMKQYF.

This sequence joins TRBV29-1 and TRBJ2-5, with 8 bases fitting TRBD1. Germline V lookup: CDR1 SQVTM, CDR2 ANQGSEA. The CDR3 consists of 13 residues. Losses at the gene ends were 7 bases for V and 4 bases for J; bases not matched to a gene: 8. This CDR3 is CSAPGGAGETQYF. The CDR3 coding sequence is TGCAGCGCCCCAGGGGGCGCGGGAGAGACCCAGTACTTC.

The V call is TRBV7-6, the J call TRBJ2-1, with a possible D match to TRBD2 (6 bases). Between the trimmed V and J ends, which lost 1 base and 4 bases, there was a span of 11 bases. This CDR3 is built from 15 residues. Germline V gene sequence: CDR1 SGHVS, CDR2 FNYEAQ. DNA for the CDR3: TGTGCCAGCAGCTTAGTCGGCGGGGAATACAATGAGCAGTTCTTC. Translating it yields CASSLVGGEYNEQFF.

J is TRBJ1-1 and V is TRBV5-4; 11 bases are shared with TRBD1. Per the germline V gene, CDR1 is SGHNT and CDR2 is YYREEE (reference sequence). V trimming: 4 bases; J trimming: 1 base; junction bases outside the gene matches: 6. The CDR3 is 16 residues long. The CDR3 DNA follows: TGTGCCAGCAGCCCGGACAGGGGGCTCGGGAACACTGAAGCTTTCTTT. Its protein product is CASSPDRGLGNTEAFF.

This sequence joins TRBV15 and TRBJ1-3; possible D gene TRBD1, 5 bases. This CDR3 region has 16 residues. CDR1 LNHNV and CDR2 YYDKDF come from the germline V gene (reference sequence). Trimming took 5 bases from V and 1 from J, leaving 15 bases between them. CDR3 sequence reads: CATSERKGKSGNTIYF. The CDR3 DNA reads TGTGCCACCAGCGAGCGTAAGGGGAAGTCTGGAAACACCATATATTTT.

CDR3 in DNA: TGTGCCAGCTCCCCAGGGGGCGGGGCGAACACCGGGGAGCTGTTTTTT. Translation: CASSPGGGANTGELFF. This chain uses TRBV18 with TRBJ2-2; 8 bases match TRBD1. J was trimmed by 0 bases and V by 6 bases; bases with no gene match: 6. The CDR3 length is 16 residues. Germline CDR1 and CDR2: KGHSH and LQKENI.

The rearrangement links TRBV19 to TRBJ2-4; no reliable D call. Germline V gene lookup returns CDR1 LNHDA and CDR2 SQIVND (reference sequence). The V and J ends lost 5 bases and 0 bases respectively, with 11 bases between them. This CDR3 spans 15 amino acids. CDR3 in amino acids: CASSSPGIAKNIQYF. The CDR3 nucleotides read TGTGCCAGTAGTTCCCCTGGAATAGCCAAAAACATTCAGTACTTC.

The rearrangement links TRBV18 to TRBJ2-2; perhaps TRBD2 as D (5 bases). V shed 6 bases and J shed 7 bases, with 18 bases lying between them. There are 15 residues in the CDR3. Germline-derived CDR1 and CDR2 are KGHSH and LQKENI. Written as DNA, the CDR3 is TGTGCCAGCTCTTCGGGAATCTGGGGAGACGGGGAGCTGTTTTTT. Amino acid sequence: CASSSGIWGDGELFF. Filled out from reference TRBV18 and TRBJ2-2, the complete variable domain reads NAGVMQNPRHLVRRRGQEARLRCSPMKGHSHVYWYRQLPEEGLKFMVYLQKENIIDESGMPKERFSAEFPKEGPSILRIQQVVRGDSAAYFCASSSGIWGDGELFFGEGSRLTVL.

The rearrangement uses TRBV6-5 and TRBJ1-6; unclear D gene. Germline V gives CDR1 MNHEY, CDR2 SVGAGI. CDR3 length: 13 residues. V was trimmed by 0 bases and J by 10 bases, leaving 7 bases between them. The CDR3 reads CASSYSPGSPLHF. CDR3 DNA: TGTGCCAGCAGTTACTCTCCGGGATCACCCCTCCACTTT.

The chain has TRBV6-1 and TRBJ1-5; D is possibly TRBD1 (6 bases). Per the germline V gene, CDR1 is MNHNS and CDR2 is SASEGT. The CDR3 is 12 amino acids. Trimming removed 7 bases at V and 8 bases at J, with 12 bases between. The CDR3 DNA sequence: TGTGCCAGCACCAGAAGGGGGGAGCCCCAGCATTTT. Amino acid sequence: CASTRRGEPQHF.

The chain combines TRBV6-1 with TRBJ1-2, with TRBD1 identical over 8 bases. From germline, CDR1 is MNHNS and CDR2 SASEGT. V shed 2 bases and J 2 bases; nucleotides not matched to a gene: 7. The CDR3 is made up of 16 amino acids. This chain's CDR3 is CASSELGTGPNYGYTF. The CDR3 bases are TGTGCCAGCAGTGAACTTGGGACAGGCCCAAACTATGGCTACACCTTC.

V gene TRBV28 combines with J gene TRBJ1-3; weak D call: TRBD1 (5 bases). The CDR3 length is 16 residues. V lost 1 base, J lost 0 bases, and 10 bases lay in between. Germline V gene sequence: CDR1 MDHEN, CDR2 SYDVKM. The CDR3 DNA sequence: TGTGCCAGCAGTTTATCGGGACGGCTCTCTGGAAACACCATATATTTT. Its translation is CASSLSGRLSGNTIYF.

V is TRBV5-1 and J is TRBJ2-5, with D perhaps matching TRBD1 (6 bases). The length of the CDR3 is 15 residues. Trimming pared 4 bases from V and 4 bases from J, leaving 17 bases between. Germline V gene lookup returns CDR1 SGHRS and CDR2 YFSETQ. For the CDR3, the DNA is TGCGCCAGCAGCACCACAGGGTGGGGCATAGAGACCCAGTACTTC. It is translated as CASSTTGWGIETQYF.

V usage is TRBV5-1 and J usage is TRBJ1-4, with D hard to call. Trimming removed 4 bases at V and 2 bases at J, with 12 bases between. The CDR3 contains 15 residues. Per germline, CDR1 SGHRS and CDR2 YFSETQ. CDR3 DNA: TGCGCCAGCAGCCCCGGCGACGGGACTAATGAAAAACTGTTTTTT. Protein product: CASSPGDGTNEKLFF. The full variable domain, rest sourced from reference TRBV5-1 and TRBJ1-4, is KAGVTQTPRYLIKTRGQQVTLSCSPISGHRSVSWYQQTPGQGLQFLFEYFSETQRNKGNFPGRFSGRQFSNSRSEMNVSTLELGDSALYLCASSPGDGTNEKLFFGSGTQLSVL.